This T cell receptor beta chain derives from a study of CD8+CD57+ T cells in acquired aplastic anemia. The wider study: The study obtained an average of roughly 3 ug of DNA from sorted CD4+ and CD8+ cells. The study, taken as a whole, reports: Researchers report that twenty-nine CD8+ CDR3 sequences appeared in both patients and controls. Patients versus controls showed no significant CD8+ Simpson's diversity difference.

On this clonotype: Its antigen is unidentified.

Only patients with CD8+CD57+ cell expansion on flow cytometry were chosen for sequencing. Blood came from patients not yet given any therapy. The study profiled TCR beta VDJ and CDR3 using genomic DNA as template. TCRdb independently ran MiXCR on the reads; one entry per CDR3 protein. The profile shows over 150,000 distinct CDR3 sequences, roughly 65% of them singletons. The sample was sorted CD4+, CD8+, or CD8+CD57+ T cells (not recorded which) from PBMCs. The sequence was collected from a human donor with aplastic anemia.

This CDR3 is CASSLGLQGAFGQPQHF. CDR3 bases: TGTGCCAGCAGTCTGGGCCTACAGGGGGCATTTGGACAGCCCCAGCATTTT. This chain uses TRBV28 with TRBJ1-5; 9 bases agree with TRBD1. This CDR3 contains 17 residues. J gave up 7 bases and V 5 bases, and 15 bases lay outside the gene matches. Germline V gene lookup returns CDR1 MDHEN and CDR2 SYDVKM. The whole variable domain, remainder taken from reference TRBV28 and TRBJ1-5, is DVKVTQSSRYLVKRTGEKVFLECVQDMDHENMFWYRQDPGLGLRLIYFSYDVKMKEKGDIPEGYSVSREKKERFSLILESASTNQTSMYLCASSLGLQGAFGQPQHFGDGTRLSIL.